The 18 T cell receptor beta chains in this list originate from one sample, sequenced in a study of T cell responses to AZD1222 COVID-19 vaccine. Profiled with immunoSEQ multiplex PCR; TCRdb holds only in-frame clones, not every one. The data contain approximately 82,000 clones, 85% to 95% of them singletons. Sequencing was performed on peripheral blood, taken on day 0 of AZD1222 vaccination. Receptor source: an adult in good health.

The chain has TRBV7-2 and TRBJ2-7; 10 positions match TRBD2. Trimming at V came to 0 bases and at J to 5 bases, leaving 7 bases not matched to a gene. CDR3 size: 16 residues. Looked up from germline, CDR1 is SGHTA and CDR2 is FQGNSA. The CDR3 nucleotides are TGTGCCAGCAGCTTAGCACTAGCGGGGAAGTTCCACGAGCAGTACTTC. Residues: CASSLALAGKFHEQYF.

J is TRBJ1-1 and V is TRBV3-1 (or the pseudogene TRBV3-2); 10 bases align to TRBD1. The CDR3 runs to 16 residues. Losses at the gene ends were 4 bases for V and 5 bases for J; bases not matched to a gene: 10. Germline values: CDR1 LGHDT, CDR2 YNNKEL (reference sequence). For the CDR3, the DNA is TGTGCCAGCAGCCTACTTACGACAGGGGGCGGGACTGAAGCTTTCTTT. Translated, it gives CASSLLTTGGGTEAFF.

The CDR3 region has the DNA TGTGCCAGCAGCTCATCCGGTGGGGTGGCCTCCACAGATACGCAGTATTTT. It is translated as CASSSSGGVASTDTQYF. The V gene is TRBV11-2, the J gene TRBJ2-3; no definite D call. Germline V gene lookup returns CDR1 SGHAT and CDR2 FQNNGV. The CDR3 spans 17 residues. V lost 4 bases, J lost 2 bases, and 19 bases lay in between.

The chain employs TRBV5-1 and TRBJ2-5; a possible D gene is TRBD2 (5 bases). CDR1 SGHRS and CDR2 YFSETQ come from the germline V gene. The germline V and J ends were trimmed by 4 bases and 2 bases, with 15 bases remaining between them. There are 15 residues in the CDR3. CDR3 DNA sequence: TGCGCCAGCAGCCAACAGACTACCCGACAAGAGACCCAGTACTTC. Encoded protein: CASSQQTTRQETQYF. Drawing the rest from reference TRBV5-1 and TRBJ2-5, the complete variable domain is KAGVTQTPRYLIKTRGQQVTLSCSPISGHRSVSWYQQTPGQGLQFLFEYFSETQRNKGNFPGRFSGRQFSNSRSEMNVSTLELGDSALYLCASSQQTTRQETQYFGPGTRLLVL.

The CDR3 is CASRLTGANEKLFF. CDR3 in DNA: TGTGCCAGCAGACTGACAGGGGCTAATGAAAAACTGTTTTTT. V is TRBV6-5 and J is TRBJ1-4, with 8 bases fitting TRBD1. J gave up 3 bases and V 6 bases, and 3 bases lay outside the gene matches. The CDR3 spans 14 residues. Looked up from germline, CDR1 is MNHEY and CDR2 is SVGAGI.

This clone has just one count. This sequence joins TRBV6-2 or TRBV6-3 and TRBJ2-5; possible D gene TRBD2, 7 bases. The CDR3 is 15 amino acids. Trimming removed 7 bases at V and 2 bases at J, with 17 bases between. Germline V gene sequence: CDR1 MNHEY, CDR2 SVGEGT. CDR3 residues: CASIPEGGGQETQYF. The CDR3 DNA reads TGTGCCAGCATCCCCGAAGGGGGGGGTCAAGAGACCCAGTACTTC.

J is TRBJ2-3 and V is TRBV7-3, with D unclear. Germline lookup yields CDR1 SGHTA and CDR2 FQGTGA. V was pared by 1 base and J by 4 bases, with 12 bases between. The CDR3 length is 15 residues. Here the CDR3 DNA reads TGTGCCAGCAGCTTAAACCCGCTCATCTCAGATACGCAGTATTTT. It codes for CASSLNPLISDTQYF.

J is TRBJ1-5 and V is TRBV5-4; D possibly corresponds to TRBD1 (6 bases). This CDR3 spans 15 amino acids. V was shortened by 0 bases and J by 7 bases, with 14 bases between the two germline ends. Germline loops: CDR1 SGHNT, CDR2 YYREEE (reference sequence). The CDR3 coding sequence is TGTGCCAGCAGCTTGGGGACAGACGCTTGGCAGCCCCAGCATTTT. As protein: CASSLGTDAWQPQHF.

This chain joins TRBV2 and TRBJ1-4; D uncertain. The germline V gene has CDR1 SNHLY and CDR2 FYNNEI. This CDR3 has 15 amino acids. V gave up 0 bases and J gave up 12 bases, with 17 bases separating them. The CDR3: CASSEALRGAKELFF. CDR3 bases: TGTGCCAGCAGTGAAGCGCTTCGGGGAGCCAAAGAACTGTTTTTT.

The V and J genes are TRBV18 and TRBJ1-1, with D tentatively TRBD1 (6 bases). Trimming removed 3 bases at V and 2 bases at J, with 10 bases between. The CDR3 consists of 14 residues. Germline CDR1 KGHSH, CDR2 LQKENI. This CDR3 reads CASSPEGDNTEAFF. Written as DNA, the CDR3 is TGTGCCAGCTCACCGGAGGGGGATAACACTGAAGCTTTCTTT. Combining the CDR3 with reference TRBV18 and TRBJ1-1 gives the whole variable domain NAGVMQNPRHLVRRRGQEARLRCSPMKGHSHVYWYRQLPEEGLKFMVYLQKENIIDESGMPKERFSAEFPKEGPSILRIQQVVRGDSAAYFCASSPEGDNTEAFFGQGTRLTVV.

V is TRBV18 and J is TRBJ2-3; TRBD2 agrees at 10 bases. This CDR3 is 19 amino acids long. Per the germline V gene, CDR1 is KGHSH and CDR2 is LQKENI. Germline trimming cut 1 base from V and 2 bases from J; bases unmatched to any gene: 12. CDR3 in DNA: TGTGCCAGCTCACCACAATTTTTCAGCGGACTAGCGGACACAGATACGCAGTATTTT. It yields the protein CASSPQFFSGLADTDTQYF.

The chain couples TRBV28 to TRBJ2-3; TRBD1 agrees at 8 bases. Germline trimming cut 5 bases from V and 4 bases from J; bases unmatched to any gene: 11. The V gene's germline CDR1 is MDHEN and CDR2 SYDVKM. The CDR3 runs 16 residues. The CDR3 region is CASSLLTGVGADTQYF. The CDR3, as DNA: TGTGCCAGCAGTCTACTGACAGGGGTTGGCGCAGATACGCAGTATTTT.

V gene TRBV6-5 combines with J gene TRBJ2-3, with D maybe TRBD2 (6 bases). Per germline, CDR1 MNHEY and CDR2 SVGAGI. This CDR3 has 15 amino acids. V was trimmed by 7 bases and J by 0 bases, leaving 14 bases between them. As DNA, the CDR3 is TGTGCCAGCACCCCATGGGGGGTAAGCACAGATACGCAGTATTTT. This encodes CASTPWGVSTDTQYF.

V and J are TRBV9 and TRBJ2-1; TRBD2 matches 11 bases. Trimming at V came to 3 bases and at J to 6 bases, leaving 5 bases not matched to a gene. The CDR3 runs 15 residues. Germline CDR1 is SGDLS and CDR2 is YYNGEE. The CDR3: CASSAVAGGLNEQFF. The CDR3 DNA sequence: TGTGCCAGCAGCGCAGTAGCGGGGGGGCTCAATGAGCAGTTCTTC.

The chain couples TRBV7-9 to TRBJ2-3; D is perhaps TRBD2 (6 bases). The CDR3 is 15 amino acids. Germline V gene data show CDR1 as SEHNR and CDR2 as FQNEAQ (reference sequence). V lost 2 bases, J lost 0 bases, and 9 bases lay in between. CDR3 amino acids: CASSLNGGSTDTQYF. CDR3 nucleotide sequence: TGTGCCAGCAGCTTAAACGGGGGTAGCACAGATACGCAGTATTTT.

The chain employs TRBV9 and TRBJ1-3, with D possibly TRBD1 on 5 matching bases. The CDR3 runs to 16 residues. V lost 3 bases to trimming and J lost 0 bases, with 13 bases between them. The V gene's germline CDR1 is SGDLS and CDR2 YYNGEE. CDR3 nucleotide sequence: TGTGCCAGCAGCGCTGGGGGGACCTACTCTGGAAACACCATATATTTT. The encoded protein is CASSAGGTYSGNTIYF.

The chain links TRBV3-1 (or the pseudogene TRBV3-2) to TRBJ2-3, with 11 bases matching TRBD2. V gave up 4 bases and J gave up 2 bases; unmatched junction bases: 5. Per the germline V gene, CDR1 is LGHDT and CDR2 is YNNKEL (reference sequence). The CDR3 has 16 amino acids. CDR3 region: CASSRPSGGSTDTQYF. The CDR3 DNA is TGTGCCAGCAGCCGACCTAGCGGGGGGTCCACAGATACGCAGTATTTT.

The CDR3: CASSYDGDREQYF. The CDR3 nucleotides read TGTGCCAGCAGCTACGACGGGGATCGTGAGCAGTACTTC. J is TRBJ2-7 and V is TRBV11-3, with D maybe TRBD2 (5 bases). CDR3 length equals 13 residues. Germline loops: CDR1 SGHNT, CDR2 YENEEA. The V end lost 4 bases, the J end lost 7 bases, and 14 bases lay between the germline ends.